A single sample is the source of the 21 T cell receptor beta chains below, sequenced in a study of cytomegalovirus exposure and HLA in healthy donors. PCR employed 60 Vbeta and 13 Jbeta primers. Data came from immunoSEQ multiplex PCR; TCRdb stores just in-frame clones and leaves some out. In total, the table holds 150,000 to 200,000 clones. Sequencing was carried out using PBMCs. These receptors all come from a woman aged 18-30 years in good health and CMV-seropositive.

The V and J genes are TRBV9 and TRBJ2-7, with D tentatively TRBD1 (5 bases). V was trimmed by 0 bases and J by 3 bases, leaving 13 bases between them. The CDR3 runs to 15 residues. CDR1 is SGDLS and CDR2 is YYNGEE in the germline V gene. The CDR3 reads CASSVAPGSNYEQYF. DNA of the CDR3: TGTGCCAGCAGCGTAGCTCCAGGGTCCAACTACGAGCAGTACTTC.

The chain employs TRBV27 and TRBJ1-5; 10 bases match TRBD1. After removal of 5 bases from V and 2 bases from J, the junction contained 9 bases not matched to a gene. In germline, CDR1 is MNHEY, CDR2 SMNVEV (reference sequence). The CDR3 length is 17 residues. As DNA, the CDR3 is TGTGCCAGCAGTCCGACGGACAGGGGGTATGGCAATCAGCCCCAGCATTTT. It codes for CASSPTDRGYGNQPQHF.

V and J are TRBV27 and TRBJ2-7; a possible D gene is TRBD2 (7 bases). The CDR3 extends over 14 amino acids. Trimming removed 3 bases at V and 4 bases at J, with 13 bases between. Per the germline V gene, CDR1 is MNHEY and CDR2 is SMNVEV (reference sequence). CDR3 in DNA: TGTGCCAGCAGTTTTGGGGGGGCGCCGTACGAGCAGTACTTC. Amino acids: CASSFGGAPYEQYF.

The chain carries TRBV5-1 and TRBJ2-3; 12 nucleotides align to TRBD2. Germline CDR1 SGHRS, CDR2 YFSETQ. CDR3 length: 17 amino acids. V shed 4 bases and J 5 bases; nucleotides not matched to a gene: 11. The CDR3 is CASSPLASGGGGDTQYF. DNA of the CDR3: TGCGCCAGCAGCCCCCTTGCTAGCGGGGGGGGTGGAGATACGCAGTATTTT.

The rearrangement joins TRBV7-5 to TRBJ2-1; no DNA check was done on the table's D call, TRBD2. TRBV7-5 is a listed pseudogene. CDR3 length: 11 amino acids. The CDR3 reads CVRSLDLAQFF. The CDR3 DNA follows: TGTGTCAGAAGCTTAGATCTAGCTCAGTTCTTC.

The CDR3 protein is CASKEGASDDEQYF. CDR3 nucleotides: TGTGCCAGCAAAGAGGGGGCGTCGGATGACGAGCAGTACTTC. This chain uses TRBV6-1 with TRBJ2-7; 7 nucleotides match TRBD1. CDR1 and CDR2 (germline): MNHNS, SASEGT. The CDR3 contains 14 residues. J lost 5 bases, V lost 7 bases, and 11 bases had no gene match.

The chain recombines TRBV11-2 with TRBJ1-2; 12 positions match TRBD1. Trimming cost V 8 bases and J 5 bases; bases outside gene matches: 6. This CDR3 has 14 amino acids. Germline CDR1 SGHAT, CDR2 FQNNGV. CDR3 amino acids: CASWGQGAGYGYTF. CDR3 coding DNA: TGTGCCAGCTGGGGACAGGGGGCCGGGTATGGCTACACCTTC.

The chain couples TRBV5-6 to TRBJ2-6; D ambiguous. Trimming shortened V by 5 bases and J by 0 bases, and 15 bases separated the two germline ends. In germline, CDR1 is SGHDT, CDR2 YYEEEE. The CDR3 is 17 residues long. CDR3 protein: CASSYQTSSSGANVLTF. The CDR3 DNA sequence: TGTGCCAGCAGTTATCAGACAAGCTCCTCTGGGGCCAACGTCCTGACTTTC.

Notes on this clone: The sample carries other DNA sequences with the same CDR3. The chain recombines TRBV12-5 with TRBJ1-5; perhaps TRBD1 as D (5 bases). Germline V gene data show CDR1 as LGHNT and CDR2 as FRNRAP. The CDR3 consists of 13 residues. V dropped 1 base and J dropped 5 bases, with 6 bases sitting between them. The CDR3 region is CASGLGGDQPQHF. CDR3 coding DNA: TGTGCTAGTGGTTTGGGGGGGGATCAGCCCCAGCATTTT.

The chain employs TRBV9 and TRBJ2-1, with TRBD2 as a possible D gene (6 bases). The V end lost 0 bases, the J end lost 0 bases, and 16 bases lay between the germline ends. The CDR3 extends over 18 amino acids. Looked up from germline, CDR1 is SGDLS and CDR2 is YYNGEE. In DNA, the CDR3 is TGTGCCAGCAGCGTAGGCCGGCGGGGCTACCTCTCCTACAATGAGCAGTTCTTC. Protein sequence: CASSVGRRGYLSYNEQFF.

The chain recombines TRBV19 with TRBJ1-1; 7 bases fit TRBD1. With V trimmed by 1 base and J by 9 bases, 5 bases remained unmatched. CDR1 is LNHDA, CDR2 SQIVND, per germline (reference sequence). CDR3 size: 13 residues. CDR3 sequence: CASSIVDRKKAFF. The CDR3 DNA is TGTGCCAGTAGTATAGTGGACAGGAAGAAAGCTTTCTTT.

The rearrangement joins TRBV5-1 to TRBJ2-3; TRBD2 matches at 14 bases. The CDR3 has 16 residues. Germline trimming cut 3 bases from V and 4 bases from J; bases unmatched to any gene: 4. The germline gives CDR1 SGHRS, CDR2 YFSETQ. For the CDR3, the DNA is TGCGCCAGCAGCTCCGGGACTAGCGGGAGCGCAGATACGCAGTATTTT. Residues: CASSSGTSGSADTQYF.

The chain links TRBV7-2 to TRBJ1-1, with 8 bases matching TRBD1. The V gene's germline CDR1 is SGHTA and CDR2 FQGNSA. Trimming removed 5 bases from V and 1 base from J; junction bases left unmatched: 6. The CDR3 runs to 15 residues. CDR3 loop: CASSRGGTGNTEAFF. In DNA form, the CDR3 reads TGTGCCAGCAGCCGAGGCGGGACAGGGAACACTGAAGCTTTCTTT.

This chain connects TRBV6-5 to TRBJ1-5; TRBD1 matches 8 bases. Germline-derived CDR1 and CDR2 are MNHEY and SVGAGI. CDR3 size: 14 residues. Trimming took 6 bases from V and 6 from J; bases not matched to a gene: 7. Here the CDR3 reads CASRGTGGSQPQHF. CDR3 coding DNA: TGTGCCAGCAGGGGGACAGGTGGGAGTCAGCCCCAGCATTTT.

The CDR3 DNA reads as TGTGCCAGCAGCTTAGGGGGGGACAGGGGGAACTATGGCTACACCTTC. Translating gives CASSLGGDRGNYGYTF. The chain links TRBV7-9 to TRBJ1-2, with 11 positions matching TRBD1. With V trimmed by 1 base and J by 2 bases, 3 bases remained unmatched. CDR3 length: 16 residues. Germline V gives CDR1 SEHNR, CDR2 FQNEAQ (reference sequence).

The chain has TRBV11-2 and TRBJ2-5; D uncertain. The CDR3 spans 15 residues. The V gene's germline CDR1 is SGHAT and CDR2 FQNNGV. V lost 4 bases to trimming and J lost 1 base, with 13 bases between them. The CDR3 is CASSSTGRPQETQYF. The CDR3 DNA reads TGTGCCAGCAGCTCGACTGGCCGGCCCCAAGAGACCCAGTACTTC. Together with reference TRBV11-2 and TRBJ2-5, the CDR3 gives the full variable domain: EAGVAQSPRYKIIEKRQSVAFWCNPISGHATLYWYQQILGQGPKLLIQFQNNGVVDDSQLPKDRFSAERLKGVDSTLKIQPAKLEDSAVYLCASSSTGRPQETQYFGPGTRLLVL.

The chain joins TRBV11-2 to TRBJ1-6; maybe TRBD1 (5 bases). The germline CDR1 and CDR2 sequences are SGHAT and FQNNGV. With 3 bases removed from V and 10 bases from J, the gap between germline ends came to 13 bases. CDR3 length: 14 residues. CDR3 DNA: TGTGCCAGCAGCTTCATGCAGGGAGGATCACCCCTCCACTTT. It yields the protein CASSFMQGGSPLHF.

CDR3 nucleotide sequence: TGCGCCAGCAGCTTGGAGACGGGGACCTACGAGCAGTACTTC. This gives the protein CASSLETGTYEQYF. V and J are TRBV5-1 and TRBJ2-7, with TRBD2 as a possible D gene (5 bases). Germline CDR1 is SGHRS and CDR2 is YFSETQ. Deletions cut 0 bases from V and 2 bases from J, with 9 bases between. The CDR3 totals 14 residues.

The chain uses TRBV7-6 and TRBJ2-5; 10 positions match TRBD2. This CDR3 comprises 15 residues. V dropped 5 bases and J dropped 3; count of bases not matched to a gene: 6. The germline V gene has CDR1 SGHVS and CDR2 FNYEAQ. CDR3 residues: CASSVVAGGEETQYF. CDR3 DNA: TGTGCCAGCAGCGTTGTAGCGGGAGGTGAAGAGACCCAGTACTTC.

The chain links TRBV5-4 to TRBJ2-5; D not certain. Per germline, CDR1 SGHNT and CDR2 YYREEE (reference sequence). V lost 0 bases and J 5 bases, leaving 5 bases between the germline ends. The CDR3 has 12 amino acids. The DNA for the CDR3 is TGTGCCAGCAGCTTGGACTGGGAGACCCAGTACTTC. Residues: CASSLDWETQYF.

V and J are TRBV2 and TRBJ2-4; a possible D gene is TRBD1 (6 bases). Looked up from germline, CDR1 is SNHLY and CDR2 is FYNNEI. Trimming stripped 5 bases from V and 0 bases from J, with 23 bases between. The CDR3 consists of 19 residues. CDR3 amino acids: CASSRLPWGPEVAKNIQYF. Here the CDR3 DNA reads TGTGCCAGCAGTCGCCTACCGTGGGGGCCCGAGGTAGCCAAAAACATTCAGTACTTC. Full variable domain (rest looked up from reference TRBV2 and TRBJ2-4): EPEVTQTPSHQVTQMGQEVILRCVPISNHLYFYWYRQILGQKVEFLVSFYNNEISEKSEIFDDQFSVERPDGSNFTLKIRSTKLEDSAMYFCASSRLPWGPEVAKNIQYFGAGTRLSVL.